This T cell receptor beta chain was captured by sequencing in a study of spatial heterogeneity in lung cancer. Study-level background: In the raw reads, each unique TCR and UMI combination was present more than ten times on average.

The time point here: sample taken at primary tumor resection. Samples were donated by 72 untreated early-stage non-small cell lung cancer patients. The authors sequenced whole RNA from tumor, nontumor lung or frozen PBMC without sorting. A distinct unique molecular identifier was carried by each TCR cDNA molecule. TCRdb reprocessed the 5' RACE reads with MiXCR, giving one entry per CDR3 protein. The sample has 23,000 or so distinct CDR3 sequences, 7% seen once. J gave up 6 bases and V 5 bases, and 13 bases lay outside the gene matches. CDR1 is DFQATT and CDR2 is SNEGSKA in the germline V gene (reference sequence). This CDR3 has 15 residues.

The sequenced sample was PBMCs, obtained at surgery. This receptor was obtained from a male donor with early-stage non-small cell lung cancer. This chain links TRBV20-1 with TRBJ2-7; 10 nucleotides agree with TRBD2. CDR3 DNA: TGCAGTGCTTTTGCAGGGTCTAGCGGGAGTAGCGAGCAGTACTTC. Its protein product is CSAFAGSSGSSEQYF.